The following is a TCR beta chain sequence with its context. Its antigen is as yet unknown. With 2 bases removed from V and 8 bases from J, the gap between germline ends came to 7 bases. This CDR3 spans 12 amino acids. The germline V gene encodes CDR1 SGHKS and CDR2 YYEKEE (reference sequence). Researchers ran the PCR with 60 Vbeta and 13 Jbeta primers. TCRdb keeps only in-frame clones here, not all; method: immunoSEQ multiplex PCR. Among 150,000 to 200,000 clones listed, 80% were seen once. This specimen belongs to a study of cytomegalovirus exposure and HLA in healthy donors. Study-wide findings and caveats: Researchers reported in a later analysis that common viral pathogens appeared linked to several top clusters.

The sequenced material came from PBMCs. This clonotype was obtained from a man under 40 in good health and CMV-seropositive. This chain links TRBV5-5 with TRBJ1-4, with D uncertain. CDR3 region: CASSLFREKLFF. The CDR3 nucleotides read TGTGCCAGCAGCTTATTTCGGGAAAAACTGTTTTTT.